This TCR beta chain was sequenced for a study of control samples from healthy donors and cancer patients. Sequencing was performed with immunoSEQ multiplex PCR; in TCRdb, only in-frame clones are kept and a portion is missing. Found here are approximately 170,000 clones, 90% of them singletons; the top ten hold just over 1.4%. This sequence originates from a woman aged 45-65 years in good health. Source material: blood.

Written as DNA, the CDR3 is TGTGCCACCAGGAGGACAGGGGAGGGTGAGCAGTTCTTC. It is translated as CATRRTGEGEQFF. The rearrangement uses TRBV15 and TRBJ2-1; 9 bases agree with TRBD1. V lost 6 bases and J lost 9; bases outside the gene matches: 6. CDR1 LNHNV and CDR2 YYDKDF come from the germline V gene (reference sequence). CDR3 size: 13 residues.